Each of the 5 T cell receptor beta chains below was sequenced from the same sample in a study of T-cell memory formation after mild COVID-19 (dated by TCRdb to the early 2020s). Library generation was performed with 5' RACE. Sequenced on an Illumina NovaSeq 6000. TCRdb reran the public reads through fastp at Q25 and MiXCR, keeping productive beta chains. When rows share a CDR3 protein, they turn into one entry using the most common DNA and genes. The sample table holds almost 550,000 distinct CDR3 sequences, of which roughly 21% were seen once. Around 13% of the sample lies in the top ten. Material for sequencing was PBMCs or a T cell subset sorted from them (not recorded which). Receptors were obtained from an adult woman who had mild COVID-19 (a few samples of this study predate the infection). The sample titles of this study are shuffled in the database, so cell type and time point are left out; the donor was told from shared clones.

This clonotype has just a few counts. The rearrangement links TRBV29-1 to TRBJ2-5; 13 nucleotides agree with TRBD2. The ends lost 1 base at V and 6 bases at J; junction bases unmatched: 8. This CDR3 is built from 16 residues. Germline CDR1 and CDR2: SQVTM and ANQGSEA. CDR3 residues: CSVEAQTSGGPQTQYF. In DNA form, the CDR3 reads TGCAGCGTTGAAGCCCAGACTAGCGGGGGGCCCCAGACCCAGTACTTC.

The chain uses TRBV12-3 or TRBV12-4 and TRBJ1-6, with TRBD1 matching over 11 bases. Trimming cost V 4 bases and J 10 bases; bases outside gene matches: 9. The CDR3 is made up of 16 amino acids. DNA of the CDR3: TGTGCCAGCAGTTCTAGGACAGGGGGCGGTTCGTCACCCCTCCACTTT. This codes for CASSSRTGGGSSPLHF.

The CDR3 protein is CASSPSGGLTEAFF. As DNA, the CDR3 is TGTGCCAGCAGCCCGTCCGGGGGTCTGACTGAAGCTTTCTTT. The gene calls are TRBV9 and TRBJ1-1, with D possibly matching TRBD1 (5 bases). This CDR3 contains 14 residues. Trimming shortened V by 4 bases and J by 5 bases, and 15 bases separated the two germline ends. CDR1 is SGDLS, CDR2 YYNGEE, per germline.

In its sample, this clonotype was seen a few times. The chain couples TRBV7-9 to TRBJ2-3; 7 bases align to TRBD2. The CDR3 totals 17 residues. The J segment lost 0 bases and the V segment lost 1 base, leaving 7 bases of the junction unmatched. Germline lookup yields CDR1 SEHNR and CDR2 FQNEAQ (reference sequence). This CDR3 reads CASSLGSGGLSTDTQYF. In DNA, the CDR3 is TGTGCCAGCAGCTTAGGATCGGGGGGTCTTAGCACAGATACGCAGTATTTT.

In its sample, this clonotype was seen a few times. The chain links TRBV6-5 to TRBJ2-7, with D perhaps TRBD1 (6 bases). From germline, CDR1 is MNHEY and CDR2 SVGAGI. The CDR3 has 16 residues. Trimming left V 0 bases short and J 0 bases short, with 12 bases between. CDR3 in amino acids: CASSYSRQGSSYEQYF. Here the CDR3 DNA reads TGTGCCAGCAGTTACTCGCGGCAGGGGAGCTCCTACGAGCAGTACTTC.